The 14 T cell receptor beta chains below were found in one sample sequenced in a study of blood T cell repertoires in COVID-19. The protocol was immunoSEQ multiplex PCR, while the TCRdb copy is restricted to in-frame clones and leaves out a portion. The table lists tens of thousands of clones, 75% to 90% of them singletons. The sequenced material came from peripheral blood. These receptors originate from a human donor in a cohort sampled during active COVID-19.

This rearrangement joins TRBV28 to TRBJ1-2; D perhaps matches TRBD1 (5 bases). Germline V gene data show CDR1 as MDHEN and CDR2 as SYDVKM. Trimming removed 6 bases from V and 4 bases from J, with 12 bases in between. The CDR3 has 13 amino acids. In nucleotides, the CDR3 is TGTGCCAGCAGCACCCAGGGATTCTATGGCTACACCTTC. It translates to CASSTQGFYGYTF.

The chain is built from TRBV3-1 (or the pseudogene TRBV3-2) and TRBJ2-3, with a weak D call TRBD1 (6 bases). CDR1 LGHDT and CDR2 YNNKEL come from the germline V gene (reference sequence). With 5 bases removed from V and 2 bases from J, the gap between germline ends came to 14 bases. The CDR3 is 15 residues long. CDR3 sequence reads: CASSSSTGNTDTQYF. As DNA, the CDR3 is TGTGCCAGCAGCTCTTCGACAGGTAACACAGATACGCAGTATTTT.

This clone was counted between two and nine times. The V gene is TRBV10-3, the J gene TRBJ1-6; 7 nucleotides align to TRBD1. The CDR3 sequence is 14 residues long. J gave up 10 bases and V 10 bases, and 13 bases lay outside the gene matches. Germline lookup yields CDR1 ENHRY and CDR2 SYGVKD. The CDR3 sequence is CATHEERGRSPLHF. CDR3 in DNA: TGTGCCACCCACGAGGAGAGGGGGCGATCACCCCTCCACTTT.

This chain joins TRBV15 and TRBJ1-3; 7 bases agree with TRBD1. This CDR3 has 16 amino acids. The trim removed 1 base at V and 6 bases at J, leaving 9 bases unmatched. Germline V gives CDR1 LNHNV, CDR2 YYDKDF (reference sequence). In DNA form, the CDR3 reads TGTGCCACCAGCAGAGGCTCCCCGGGACAGCAAAACACCATATATTTT. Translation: CATSRGSPGQQNTIYF.

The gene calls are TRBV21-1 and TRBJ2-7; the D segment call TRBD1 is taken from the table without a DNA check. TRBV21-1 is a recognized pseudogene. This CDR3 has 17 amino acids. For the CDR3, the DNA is TGTGCCAGCAGCACTCTTACCGACAGGGCACCCATCCGCGAGCAGTACTTC. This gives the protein CASSTLTDRAPIREQYF.

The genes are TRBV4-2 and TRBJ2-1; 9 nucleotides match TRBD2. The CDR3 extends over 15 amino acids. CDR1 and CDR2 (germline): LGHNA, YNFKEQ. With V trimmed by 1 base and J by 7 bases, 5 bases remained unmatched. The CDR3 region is CASSQGDGLANEQFF. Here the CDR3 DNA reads TGTGCCAGCAGCCAAGGAGACGGACTAGCGAATGAGCAGTTCTTC.

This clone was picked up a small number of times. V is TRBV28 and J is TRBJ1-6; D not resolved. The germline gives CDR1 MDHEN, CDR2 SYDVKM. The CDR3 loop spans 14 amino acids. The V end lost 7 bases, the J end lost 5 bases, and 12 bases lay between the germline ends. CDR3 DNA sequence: TGTGCCAGCATCCCAAGCCTCAATAATTCACCCCTCCACTTT. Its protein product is CASIPSLNNSPLHF.

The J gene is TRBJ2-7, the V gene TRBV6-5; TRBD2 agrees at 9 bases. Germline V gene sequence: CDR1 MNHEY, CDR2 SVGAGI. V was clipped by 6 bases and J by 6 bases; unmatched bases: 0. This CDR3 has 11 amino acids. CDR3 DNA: TGTGCCAGCAGGCGGGGGGGCGAGCAGTACTTC. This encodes CASRRGGEQYF.

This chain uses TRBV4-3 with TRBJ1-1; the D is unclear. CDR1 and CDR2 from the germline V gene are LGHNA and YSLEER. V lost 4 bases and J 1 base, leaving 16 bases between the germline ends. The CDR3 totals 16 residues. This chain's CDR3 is CASSPENGVANTEAFF. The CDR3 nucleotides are TGCGCCAGCAGCCCCGAGAACGGGGTGGCGAACACTGAAGCTTTCTTT.

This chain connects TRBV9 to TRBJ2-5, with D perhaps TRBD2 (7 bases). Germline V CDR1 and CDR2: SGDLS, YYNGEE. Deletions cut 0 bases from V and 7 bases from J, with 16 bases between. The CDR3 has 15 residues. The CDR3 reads CASSVGGGPSGTQYF. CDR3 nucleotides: TGTGCCAGCAGCGTAGGGGGGGGCCCCTCGGGGACCCAGTACTTC.

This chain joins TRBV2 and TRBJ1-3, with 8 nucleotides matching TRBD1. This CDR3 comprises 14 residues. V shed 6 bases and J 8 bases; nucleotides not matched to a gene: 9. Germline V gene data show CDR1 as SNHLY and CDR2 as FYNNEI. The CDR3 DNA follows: TGTGCCAGCAGCATGACAGGGGTGAGGGACACCATATATTTT. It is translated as CASSMTGVRDTIYF.

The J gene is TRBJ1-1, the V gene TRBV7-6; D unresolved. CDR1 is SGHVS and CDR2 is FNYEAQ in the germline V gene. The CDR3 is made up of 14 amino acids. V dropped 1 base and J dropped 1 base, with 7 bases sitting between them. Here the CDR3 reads CASSLELSNTEAFF. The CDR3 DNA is TGTGCCAGCAGCTTAGAGCTGTCGAACACTGAAGCTTTCTTT.

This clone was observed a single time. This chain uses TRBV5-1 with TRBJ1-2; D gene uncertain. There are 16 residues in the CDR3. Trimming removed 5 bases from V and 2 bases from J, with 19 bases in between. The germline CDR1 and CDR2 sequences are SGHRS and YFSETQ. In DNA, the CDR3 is TGCGCCAGCAGTCAATTGGCAGCAGGCGAAAACTATGGCTACACCTTC. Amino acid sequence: CASSQLAAGENYGYTF.

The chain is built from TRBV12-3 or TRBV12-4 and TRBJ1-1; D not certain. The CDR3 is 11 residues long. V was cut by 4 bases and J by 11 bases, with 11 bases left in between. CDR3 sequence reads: CASSSSRSAFF. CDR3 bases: TGTGCCAGCAGTTCGTCCCGTAGCGCTTTCTTT.